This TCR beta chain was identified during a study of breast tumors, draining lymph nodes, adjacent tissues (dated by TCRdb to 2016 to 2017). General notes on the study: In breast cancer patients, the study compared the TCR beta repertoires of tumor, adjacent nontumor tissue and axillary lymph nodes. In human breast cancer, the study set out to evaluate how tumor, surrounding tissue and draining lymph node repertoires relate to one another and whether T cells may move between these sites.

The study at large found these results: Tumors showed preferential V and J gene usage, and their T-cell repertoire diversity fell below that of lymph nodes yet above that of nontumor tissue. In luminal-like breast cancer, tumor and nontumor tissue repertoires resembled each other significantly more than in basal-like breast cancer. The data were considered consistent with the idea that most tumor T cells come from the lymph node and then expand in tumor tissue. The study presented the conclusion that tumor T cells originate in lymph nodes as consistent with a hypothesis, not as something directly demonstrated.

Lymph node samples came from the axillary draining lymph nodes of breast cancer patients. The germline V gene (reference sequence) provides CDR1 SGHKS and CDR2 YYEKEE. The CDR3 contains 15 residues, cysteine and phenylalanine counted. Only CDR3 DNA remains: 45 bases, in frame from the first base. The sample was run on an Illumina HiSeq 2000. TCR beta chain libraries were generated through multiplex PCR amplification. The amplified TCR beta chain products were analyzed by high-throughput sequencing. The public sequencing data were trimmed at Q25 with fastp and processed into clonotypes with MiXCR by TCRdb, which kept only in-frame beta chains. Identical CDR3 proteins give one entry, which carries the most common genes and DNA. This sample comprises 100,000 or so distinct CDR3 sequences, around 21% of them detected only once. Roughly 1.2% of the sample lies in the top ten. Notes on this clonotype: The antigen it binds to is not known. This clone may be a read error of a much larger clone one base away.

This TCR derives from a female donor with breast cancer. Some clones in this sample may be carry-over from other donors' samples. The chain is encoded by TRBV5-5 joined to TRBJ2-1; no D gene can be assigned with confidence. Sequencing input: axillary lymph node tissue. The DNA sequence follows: TGTGCCAGCAGCTTGGGCAAGAGCTCCTACAATGGGCAGTTCTTC. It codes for CASSLGKSSYNGQFF. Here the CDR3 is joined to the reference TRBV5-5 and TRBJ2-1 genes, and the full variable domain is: DAGVTQSPTHLIKTRGQQVTLRCSPISGHKSVSWYQQVLGQGPQFIFQYYEKEERGRGNFPDRFSARQFPNYSSELNVNALLLGDSALYLCASSLGKSSYNGQFFGPGTRLTVL.